Each of the 5 T cell receptor beta chains below was sequenced from the same sample in a study of blood T cell repertoires in COVID-19 (TCRdb year 2020). Libraries were made using the immunoSEQ multiplex PCR assay. Here the immuneACCESS table is served through TCRdb, limited to in-frame sequences with V and J called. Missing clones are a known gap in these copies; in checked studies unresolved V genes cover under half, and the rest lacks a known reason. Within this sample are some 200,000 clones, with around 81% of them counted one time only. The top ten constitute 4.5% to 7% of the sample. The specimen sequenced was peripheral blood. Receptor source: a woman in her 70s with acute or convalescent COVID-19.

The chain combines TRBV12-3 or TRBV12-4 with TRBJ2-1, with 10 bases that match TRBD1. The CDR3 extends over 13 amino acids. After removal of 6 bases from V and 10 bases from J, the junction contained 6 bases not matched to a gene. CDR3 amino acids: CASRPDRGPEQFF. In DNA, the CDR3 is TGTGCCAGCAGACCTGACAGGGGGCCAGAGCAGTTCTTC.

This clone came up once. The V gene is TRBV27, the J gene TRBJ2-3; D is perhaps TRBD2 (6 bases). Germline V CDR1 and CDR2: MNHEY, SMNVEV (reference sequence). V was cut by 5 bases and J by 6 bases, with 18 bases left in between. This CDR3 spans 15 amino acids. As DNA, the CDR3 is TGTGCCAGCAGTCCGGCAGGCCCCCGGGAGGATACGCAGTATTTT. It is translated as CASSPAGPREDTQYF.

The chain carries TRBV24-1 and TRBJ1-2; tentatively, D is TRBD1 (6 bases). The V end was cut by 3 bases, the J end by 4 bases, with 8 bases between. The germline V gene has CDR1 KGHDR and CDR2 SFDVKD. This CDR3 is 13 amino acids long. The DNA for the CDR3 is TGTGCCACCAGTGATGACAGGCGCTATGGCTACACCTTC. The encoded protein is CATSDDRRYGYTF.

The chain is built from TRBV5-4 and TRBJ2-2; 9 positions agree with TRBD2. The length of the CDR3 is 17 residues. Trimming removed 5 bases from V and 5 bases from J; junction bases left unmatched: 13. Germline CDR1 reads SGHNT; CDR2 reads YYREEE (reference sequence). The chain's CDR3 is CASSQATSGRRTGELFF. Written as DNA, the CDR3 is TGTGCCAGCAGTCAGGCGACTAGCGGTAGGAGGACCGGGGAGCTGTTTTTT. The full variable domain, in which reference TRBV5-4 and TRBJ2-2 provide the parts outside the CDR3, is ETGVTQSPTHLIKTRGQQVTLRCSSQSGHNTVSWYQQALGQGPQFIFQYYREEENGRGNFPPRFSGLQFPNYSSELNVNALELDDSALYLCASSQATSGRRTGELFFGEGSRLTVL.

The J gene is TRBJ1-5, the V gene TRBV30; D perhaps matches TRBD1 (5 bases). With 2 bases removed from V and 5 bases from J, the gap between germline ends came to 10 bases. The CDR3 has 13 amino acids. The germline gives CDR1 GTSNPN, CDR2 SVGIG (reference sequence). The CDR3 reads CAWSQGFDQPQHF. DNA for the CDR3: TGTGCCTGGAGTCAGGGCTTCGATCAGCCCCAGCATTTT.